This section outlines one T cell receptor beta chain sequence together with its context. Sequenced by immunoSEQ multiplex PCR; TCRdb stores in-frame clones only, minus some. The data contain 55,000 to 65,000 clones, about 86% of them singletons. The sample originates from a study of OX40 agonist ivuxolimab in advanced cancers. Study at large: With ivuxolimab, an agonistic anti-OX40 (CD134) antibody, patients were treated.

The ends were cut back, 4 bases at V and 4 bases at J, with 7 bases in the middle. The CDR3 runs 12 residues. CDR1 and CDR2 from the germline V gene are SNHLY and FYNNEI. This receptor was obtained from an adult with an advanced solid tumor such as melanoma, head and neck, liver or kidney cancer. The sequencing here drew on CD4+ or CD8+ T cells sorted from blood, taken in a trial of the OX40 agonist ivuxolimab. This chain uses TRBV2 with TRBJ2-5, with unresolved D. The CDR3 loop reads CASSANLETQYF. Here the CDR3 DNA reads TGTGCCAGCAGTGCAAACTTAGAGACCCAGTACTTC.